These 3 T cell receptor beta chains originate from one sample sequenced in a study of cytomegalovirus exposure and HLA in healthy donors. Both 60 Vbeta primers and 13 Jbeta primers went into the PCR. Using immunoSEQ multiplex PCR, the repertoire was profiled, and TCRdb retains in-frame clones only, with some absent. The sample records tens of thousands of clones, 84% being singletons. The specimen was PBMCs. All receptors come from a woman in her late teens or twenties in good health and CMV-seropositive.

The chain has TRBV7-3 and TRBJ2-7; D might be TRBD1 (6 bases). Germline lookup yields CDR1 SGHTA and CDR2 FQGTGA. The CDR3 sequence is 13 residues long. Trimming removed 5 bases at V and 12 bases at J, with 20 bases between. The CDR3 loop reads CASSPGPGVSPYF. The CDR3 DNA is TGTGCCAGCAGCCCCGGACCAGGGGTGAGTCCGTACTTC.

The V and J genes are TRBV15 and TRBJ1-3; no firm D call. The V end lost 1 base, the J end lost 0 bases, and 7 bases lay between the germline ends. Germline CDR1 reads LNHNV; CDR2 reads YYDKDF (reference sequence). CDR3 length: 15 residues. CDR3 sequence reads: CATSRGGPSGNTIYF. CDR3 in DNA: TGTGCCACCAGCAGAGGCGGTCCCTCTGGAAACACCATATATTTT.

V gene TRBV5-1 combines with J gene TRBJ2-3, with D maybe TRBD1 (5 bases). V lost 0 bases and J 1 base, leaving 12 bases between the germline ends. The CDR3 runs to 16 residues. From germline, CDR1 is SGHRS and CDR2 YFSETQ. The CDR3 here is CASSLALRDGTDTQYF. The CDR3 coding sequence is TGCGCCAGCAGCTTGGCCCTCAGGGATGGCACAGATACGCAGTATTTT.